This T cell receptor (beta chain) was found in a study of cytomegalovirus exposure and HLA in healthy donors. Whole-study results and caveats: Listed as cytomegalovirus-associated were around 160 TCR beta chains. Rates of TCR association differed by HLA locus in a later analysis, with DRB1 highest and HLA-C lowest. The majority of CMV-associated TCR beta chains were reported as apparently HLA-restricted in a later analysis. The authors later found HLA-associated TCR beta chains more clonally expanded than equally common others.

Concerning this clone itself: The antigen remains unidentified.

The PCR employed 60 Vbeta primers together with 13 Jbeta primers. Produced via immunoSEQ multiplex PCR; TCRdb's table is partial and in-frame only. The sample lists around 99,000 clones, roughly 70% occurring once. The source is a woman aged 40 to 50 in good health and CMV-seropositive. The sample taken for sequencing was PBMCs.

The CDR3 sequence: CASSFGFSIAQETQYF. The CDR3 DNA reads TGCGCCAGCAGCTTTGGGTTCTCAATAGCCCAAGAGACCCAGTACTTC. V usage is TRBV5-1 and J usage is TRBJ2-5; D is unresolved. Between the trimmed V and J ends, which lost 2 bases and 1 base, there was a span of 15 bases. CDR3 length: 16 amino acids. Germline CDR1 SGHRS, CDR2 YFSETQ.